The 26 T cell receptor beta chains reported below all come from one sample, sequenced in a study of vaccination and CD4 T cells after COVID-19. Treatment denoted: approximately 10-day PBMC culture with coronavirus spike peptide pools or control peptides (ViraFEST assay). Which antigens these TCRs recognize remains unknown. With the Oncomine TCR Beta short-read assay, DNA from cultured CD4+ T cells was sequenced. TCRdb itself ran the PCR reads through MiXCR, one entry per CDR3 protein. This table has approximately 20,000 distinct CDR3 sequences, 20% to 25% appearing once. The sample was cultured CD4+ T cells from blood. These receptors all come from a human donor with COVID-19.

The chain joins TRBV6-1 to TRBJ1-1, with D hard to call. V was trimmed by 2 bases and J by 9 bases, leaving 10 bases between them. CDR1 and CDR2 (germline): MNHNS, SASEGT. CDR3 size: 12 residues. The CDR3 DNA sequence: TGTGCCAGCAGTGAATTCGGCAGGAAAGCTTTCTTT. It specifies CASSEFGRKAFF.

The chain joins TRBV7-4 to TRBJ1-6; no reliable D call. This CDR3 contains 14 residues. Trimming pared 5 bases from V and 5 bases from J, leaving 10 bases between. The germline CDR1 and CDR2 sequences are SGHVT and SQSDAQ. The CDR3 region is CASSVDPNNSPLHF. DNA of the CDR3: TGTGCCAGCAGCGTAGATCCCAATAATTCACCCCTCCACTTT.

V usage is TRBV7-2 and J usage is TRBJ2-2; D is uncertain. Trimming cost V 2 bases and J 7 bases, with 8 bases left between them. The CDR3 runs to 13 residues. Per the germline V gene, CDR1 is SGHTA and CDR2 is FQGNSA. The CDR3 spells CASSLNSGGELFF. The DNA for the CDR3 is TGTGCCAGCAGCTTAAACAGTGGCGGGGAGCTGTTTTTT.

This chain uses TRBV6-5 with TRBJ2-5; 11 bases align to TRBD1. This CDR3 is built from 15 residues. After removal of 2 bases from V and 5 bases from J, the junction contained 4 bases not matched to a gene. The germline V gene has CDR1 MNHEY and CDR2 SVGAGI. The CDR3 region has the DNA TGTGCCAGCAGTTACCGGACAGGGGGCGGCGAGACCCAGTACTTC. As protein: CASSYRTGGGETQYF.

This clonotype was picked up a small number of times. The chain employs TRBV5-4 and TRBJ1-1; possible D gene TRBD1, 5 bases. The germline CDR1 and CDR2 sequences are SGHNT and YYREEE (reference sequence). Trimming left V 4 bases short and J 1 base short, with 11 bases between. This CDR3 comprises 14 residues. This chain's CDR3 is CASSPGRANTEAFF. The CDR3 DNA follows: TGTGCCAGCAGCCCGGGACGGGCGAACACTGAAGCTTTCTTT. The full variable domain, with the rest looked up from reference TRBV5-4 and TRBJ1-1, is ETGVTQSPTHLIKTRGQQVTLRCSSQSGHNTVSWYQQALGQGPQFIFQYYREEENGRGNFPPRFSGLQFPNYSSELNVNALELDDSALYLCASSPGRANTEAFFGQGTRLTVV.

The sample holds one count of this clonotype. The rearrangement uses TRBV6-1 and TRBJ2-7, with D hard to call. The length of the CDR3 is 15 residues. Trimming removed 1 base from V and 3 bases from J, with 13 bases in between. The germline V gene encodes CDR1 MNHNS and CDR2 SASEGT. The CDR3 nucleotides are TGTGCCAGCAGTGAAGGTCCTAGACCGCACTACGAGCAGTACTTC. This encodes CASSEGPRPHYEQYF.

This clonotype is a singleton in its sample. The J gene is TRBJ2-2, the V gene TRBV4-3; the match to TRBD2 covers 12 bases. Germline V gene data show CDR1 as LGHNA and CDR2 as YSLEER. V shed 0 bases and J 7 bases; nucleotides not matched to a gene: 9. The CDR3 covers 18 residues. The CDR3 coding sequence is TGCGCCAGCAGCCAAGATGCGGCTAGCGGGGGGGCGGTCGGGGAGCTGTTTTTT. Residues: CASSQDAASGGAVGELFF.

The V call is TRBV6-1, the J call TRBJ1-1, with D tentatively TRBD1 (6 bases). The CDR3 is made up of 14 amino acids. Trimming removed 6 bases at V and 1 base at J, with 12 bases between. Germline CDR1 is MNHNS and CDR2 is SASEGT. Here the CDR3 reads CASSQRTANTEAFF. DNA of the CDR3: TGTGCCAGCAGCCAAAGGACAGCGAACACTGAAGCTTTCTTT.

CDR3 in amino acids: CASSLGWTVQETQYF. CDR3 coding DNA: TGTGCCAGCAGCTTAGGCTGGACAGTTCAAGAGACCCAGTACTTC. V is TRBV11-3 and J is TRBJ2-5; possibly TRBD1 for D (6 bases). There are 15 residues in the CDR3. Between the trimmed V and J ends, which lost 1 base and 2 bases, there was a span of 11 bases. Per germline, CDR1 SGHNT and CDR2 YENEEA.

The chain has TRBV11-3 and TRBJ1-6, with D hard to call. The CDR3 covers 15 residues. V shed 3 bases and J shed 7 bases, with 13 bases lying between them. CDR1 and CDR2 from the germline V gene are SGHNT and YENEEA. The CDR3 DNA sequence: TGTGCCAGCAGCTTTTTTACCGAGACGAATTCACCCCTCCACTTT. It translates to CASSFFTETNSPLHF.

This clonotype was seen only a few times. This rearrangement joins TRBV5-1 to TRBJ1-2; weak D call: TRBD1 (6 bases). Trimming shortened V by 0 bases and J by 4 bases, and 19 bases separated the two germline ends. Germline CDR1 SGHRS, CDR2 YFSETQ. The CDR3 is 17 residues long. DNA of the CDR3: TGCGCCAGCAGCTTGGCAGTCGGGTCAGGGGCTGCCTATGGCTACACCTTC. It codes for CASSLAVGSGAAYGYTF.

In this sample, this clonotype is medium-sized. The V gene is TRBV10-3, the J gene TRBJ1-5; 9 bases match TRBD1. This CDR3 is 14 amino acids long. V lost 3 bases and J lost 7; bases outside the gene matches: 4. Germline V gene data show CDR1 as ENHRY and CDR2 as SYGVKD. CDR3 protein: CAISDGQGSQPQHF. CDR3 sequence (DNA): TGTGCCATCAGTGACGGACAGGGGAGCCAGCCCCAGCATTTT.

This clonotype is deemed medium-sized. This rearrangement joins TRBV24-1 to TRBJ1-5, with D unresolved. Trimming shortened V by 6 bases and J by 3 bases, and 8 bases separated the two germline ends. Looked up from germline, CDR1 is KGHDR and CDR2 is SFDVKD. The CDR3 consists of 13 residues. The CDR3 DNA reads TGTGCCACCAGTTCAGGTACCAATCAGCCCCAGCATTTT. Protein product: CATSSGTNQPQHF.

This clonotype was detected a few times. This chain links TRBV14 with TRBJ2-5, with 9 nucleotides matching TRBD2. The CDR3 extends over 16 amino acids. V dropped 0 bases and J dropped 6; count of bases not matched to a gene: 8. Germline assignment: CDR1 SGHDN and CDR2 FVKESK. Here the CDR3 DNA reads TGTGCCAGCAGCCAAGATTCTAGCGGGATATCAAAGACCCAGTACTTC. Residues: CASSQDSSGISKTQYF.

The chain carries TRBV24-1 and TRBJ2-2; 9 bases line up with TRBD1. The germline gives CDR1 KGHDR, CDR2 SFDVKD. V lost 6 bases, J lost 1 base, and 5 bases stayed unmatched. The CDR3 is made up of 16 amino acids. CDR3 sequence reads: CATSKPGQGNTGELFF. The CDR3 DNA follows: TGTGCCACCAGTAAACCGGGACAGGGGAACACCGGGGAGCTGTTTTTT.

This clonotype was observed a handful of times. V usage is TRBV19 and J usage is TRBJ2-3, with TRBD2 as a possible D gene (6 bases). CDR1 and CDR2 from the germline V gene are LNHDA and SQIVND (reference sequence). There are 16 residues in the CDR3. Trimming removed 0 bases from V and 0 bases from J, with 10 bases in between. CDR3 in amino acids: CASSIDQEGSTDTQYF. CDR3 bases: TGTGCCAGTAGTATAGATCAGGAGGGGAGCACAGATACGCAGTATTTT.

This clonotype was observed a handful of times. CDR3 in amino acids: CASSLRGANTEAFF. CDR3 nucleotides: TGTGCCAGCAGCTTAAGGGGGGCGAACACTGAAGCTTTCTTT. The V call is TRBV7-3, the J call TRBJ1-1, with D tentatively TRBD1 (6 bases). The V end was cut by 1 base, the J end by 1 base, with 7 bases between. Germline values: CDR1 SGHTA, CDR2 FQGTGA. This CDR3 contains 14 residues. The full variable domain, its missing parts supplied by reference TRBV7-3 and TRBJ1-1, is GAGVSQTPSNKVTEKGKYVELRCDPISGHTALYWYRQSLGQGPEFLIYFQGTGAADDSGLPNDRFFAVRPEGSVSTLKIQRTERGDSAVYLCASSLRGANTEAFFGQGTRLTVV.

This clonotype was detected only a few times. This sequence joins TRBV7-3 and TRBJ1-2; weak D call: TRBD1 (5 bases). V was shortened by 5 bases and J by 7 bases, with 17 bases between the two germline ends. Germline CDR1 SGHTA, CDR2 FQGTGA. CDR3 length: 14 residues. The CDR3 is CASSEGRTLGGYTF. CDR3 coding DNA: TGTGCCAGCAGCGAGGGACGGACCCTTGGTGGCTACACCTTC.

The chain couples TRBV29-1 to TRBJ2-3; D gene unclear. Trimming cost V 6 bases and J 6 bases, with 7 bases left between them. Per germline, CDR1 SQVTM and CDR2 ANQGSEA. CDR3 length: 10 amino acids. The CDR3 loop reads CSVLEDTQYF. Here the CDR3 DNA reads TGCAGCGTGCTTGAGGATACGCAGTATTTT.

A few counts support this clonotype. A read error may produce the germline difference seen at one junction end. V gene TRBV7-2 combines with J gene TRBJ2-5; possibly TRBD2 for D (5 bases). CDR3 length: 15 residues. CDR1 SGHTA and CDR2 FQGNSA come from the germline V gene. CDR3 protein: CASSLATAYQETQYF. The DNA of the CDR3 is TGTGCCAGCAGCCTAGCCACAGCGTACCAAGAGACCCAGTACTTC.

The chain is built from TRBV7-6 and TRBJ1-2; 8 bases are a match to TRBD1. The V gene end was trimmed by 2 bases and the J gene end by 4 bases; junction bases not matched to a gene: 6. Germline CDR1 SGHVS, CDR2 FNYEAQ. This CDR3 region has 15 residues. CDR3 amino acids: CASSLPGQGSYGYTF. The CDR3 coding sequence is TGTGCCAGCAGCTTACCCGGACAGGGAAGCTATGGCTACACCTTC.

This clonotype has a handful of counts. This chain's CDR3 is CASSYRGSGNNEQFF. CDR3 nucleotide sequence: TGTGCCAGCAGTTACAGGGGTTCGGGGAACAATGAGCAGTTCTTC. The rearrangement uses TRBV6-5 and TRBJ2-1, with D perhaps given as TRBD1 or TRBD2 (5 bases each). Germline CDR1 is MNHEY and CDR2 is SVGAGI. Trimming shortened V by 2 bases and J by 5 bases, and 13 bases separated the two germline ends. The CDR3 has 15 amino acids.

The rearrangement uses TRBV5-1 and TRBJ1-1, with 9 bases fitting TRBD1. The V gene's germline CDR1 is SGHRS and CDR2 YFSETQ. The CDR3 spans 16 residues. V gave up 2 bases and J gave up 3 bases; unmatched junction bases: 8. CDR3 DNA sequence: TGCGCCAGCAGCTTCAACAGGGGGCTGGTGGACACTGAAGCTTTCTTT. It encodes CASSFNRGLVDTEAFF.

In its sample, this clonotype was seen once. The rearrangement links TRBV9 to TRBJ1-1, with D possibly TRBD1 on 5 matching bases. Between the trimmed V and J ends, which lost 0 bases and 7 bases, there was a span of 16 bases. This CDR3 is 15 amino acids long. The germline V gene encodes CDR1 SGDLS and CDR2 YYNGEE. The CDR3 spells CASSVDPGGSGEAFF. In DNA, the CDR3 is TGTGCCAGCAGCGTAGATCCGGGGGGTTCGGGTGAAGCTTTCTTT.

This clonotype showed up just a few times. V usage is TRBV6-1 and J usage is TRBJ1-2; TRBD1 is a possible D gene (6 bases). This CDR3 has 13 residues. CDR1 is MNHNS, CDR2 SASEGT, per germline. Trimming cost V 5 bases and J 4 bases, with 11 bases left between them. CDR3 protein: CASSQGSLYGYTF. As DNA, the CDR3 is TGTGCCAGCAGTCAGGGGTCCCTCTATGGCTACACCTTC.

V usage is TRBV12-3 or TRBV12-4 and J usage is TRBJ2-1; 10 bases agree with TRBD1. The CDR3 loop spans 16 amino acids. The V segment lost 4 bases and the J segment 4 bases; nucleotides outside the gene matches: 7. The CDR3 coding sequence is TGTGCCAGCAGTTCCGGGGACAGGGGACCTTACAATGAGCAGTTCTTC. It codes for CASSSGDRGPYNEQFF.